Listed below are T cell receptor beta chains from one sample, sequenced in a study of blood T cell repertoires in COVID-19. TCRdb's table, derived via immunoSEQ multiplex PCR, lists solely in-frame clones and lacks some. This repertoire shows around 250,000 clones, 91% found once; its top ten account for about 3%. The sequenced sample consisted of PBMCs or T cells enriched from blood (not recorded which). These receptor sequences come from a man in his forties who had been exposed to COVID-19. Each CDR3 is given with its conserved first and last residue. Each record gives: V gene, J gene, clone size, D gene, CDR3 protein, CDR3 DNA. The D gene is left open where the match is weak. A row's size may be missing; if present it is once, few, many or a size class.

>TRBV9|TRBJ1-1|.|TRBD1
CASSFGTVNTEAFF
TGTGCCAGCAGCTTCGGGACAGTGAACACTGAAGCTTTCTTT
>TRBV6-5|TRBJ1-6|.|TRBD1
CASRAGDRVNSPLHF
TGTGCCAGCAGAGCCGGGGACAGGGTAAATTCACCCCTCCACTTT
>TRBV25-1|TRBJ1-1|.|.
CASSEFIGAEAFF
TGTGCCAGCAGTGAGTTCATAGGGGCTGAAGCTTTCTTT
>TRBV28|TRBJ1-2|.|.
CATATLAGYTF
TGTGCCACCGCGACACTCGCCGGCTACACCTTC
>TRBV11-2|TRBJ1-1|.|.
CASSSSGISSTEAFF
TGTGCCAGCAGCTCCAGCGGGATTTCGAGCACTGAAGCTTTCTTT
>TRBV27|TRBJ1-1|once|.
CASRVRDRETEAFF
TGTGCCAGCAGAGTGAGGGATAGGGAAACTGAAGCTTTCTTT
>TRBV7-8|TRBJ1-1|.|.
CASSLTAGQTNTEAFF
TGTGCCAGCAGCTTAACCGCTGGACAAACGAACACTGAAGCTTTCTTT
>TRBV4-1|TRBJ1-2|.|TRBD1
CASSQEKGALYGYTF
TGCGCCAGCAGCCAAGAAAAGGGGGCCCTCTATGGCTACACCTTC
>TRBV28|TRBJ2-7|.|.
CASSLSISPEQYF
TGTGCCAGCAGCCTGAGTATATCGCCCGAGCAGTACTTC
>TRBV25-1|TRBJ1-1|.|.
CASSVYGRSEAFF
TGTGCCAGCAGTGTGTATGGAAGGAGTGAAGCTTTCTTT
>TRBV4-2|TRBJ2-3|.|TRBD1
CASSQPGQSTDTQYF
TGTGCCAGCAGCCAACCGGGACAGAGCACAGATACGCAGTATTTT
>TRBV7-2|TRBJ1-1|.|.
CASSSRRGAFF
TGTGCCAGCAGCTCCCGGCGAGGGGCTTTCTTT
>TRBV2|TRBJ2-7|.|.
CATSTDRLTFYEQYF
TGTGCCACCTCGACGGACAGACTGACTTTCTACGAGCAGTACTTC
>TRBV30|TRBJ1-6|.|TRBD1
CAWEDRGGSPLHF
TGTGCCTGGGAGGACAGGGGTGGATCACCCCTCCACTTT
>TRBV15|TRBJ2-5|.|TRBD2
CATSRDWREGLETQYF
TGTGCCACCAGCAGAGATTGGAGGGAGGGCCTCGAGACCCAGTACTTC
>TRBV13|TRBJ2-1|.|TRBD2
CASSPTSGRSNEQFF
TGTGCCAGCAGTCCGACTAGCGGGAGGAGTAATGAGCAGTTCTTC
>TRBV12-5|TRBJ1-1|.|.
CASGLGQEVEAFF
TGTGCTAGTGGTTTGGGACAGGAGGTTGAAGCTTTCTTT
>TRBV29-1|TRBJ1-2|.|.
CSAIKGAAGGYTF
TGCAGCGCTATTAAAGGGGCGGCGGGAGGCTACACCTTC
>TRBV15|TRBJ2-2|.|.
CATSGNNEGTGELFF
TGTGCCACCAGCGGGAATAATGAGGGAACCGGGGAGCTGTTTTTT
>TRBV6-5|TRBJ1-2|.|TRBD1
CASSYYRGGVSGYTF
TGTGCCAGCAGTTATTACAGGGGCGGAGTAAGTGGCTACACCTTC
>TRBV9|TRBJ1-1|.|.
CASSVEAGPNTEAFF
TGTGCCAGCAGCGTAGAAGCAGGGCCGAACACTGAAGCTTTCTTT
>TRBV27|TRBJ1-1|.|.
CASSLSYGMNTEAFF
TGTGCCAGCAGTTTATCGTACGGGATGAACACTGAAGCTTTCTTT
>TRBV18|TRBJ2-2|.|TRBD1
CASSPDRATGELFF
TGTGCCAGCTCACCAGACAGGGCCACCGGGGAGCTGTTTTTT
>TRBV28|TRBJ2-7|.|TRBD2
CASSRMRKLATSYEQYF
TGTGCCAGCAGTCGGATGCGAAAACTAGCGACCTCCTACGAGCAGTACTTC
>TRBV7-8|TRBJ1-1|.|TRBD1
CASSLRQGARNTEAFF
TGTGCCAGCAGCCTCCGACAGGGGGCGCGTAACACTGAAGCTTTCTTT
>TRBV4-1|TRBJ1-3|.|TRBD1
CASSQDLTDRGPRNTIYF
TGCGCCAGCAGCCAAGATCTCACGGACAGGGGGCCCCGAAACACCATATATTTT
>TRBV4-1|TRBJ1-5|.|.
CASSQGAQGVYSNQPQHF
TGCGCCAGCAGCCAAGGGGCTCAGGGCGTGTATAGCAATCAGCCCCAGCATTTT
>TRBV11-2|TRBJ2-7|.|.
CASSLGQVANYEQYF
TGTGCCAGCAGCTTAGGGCAGGTCGCAAACTACGAGCAGTACTTC
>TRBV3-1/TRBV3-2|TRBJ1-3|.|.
CASSQGSTGNTIYF
TGTGCCAGCAGCCAAGGCAGTACCGGAAACACCATATATTTT
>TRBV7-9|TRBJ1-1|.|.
CASSSLDLRRTEAFF
TGTGCCAGCAGCTCCCTGGACTTGCGTCGCACTGAAGCTTTCTTT
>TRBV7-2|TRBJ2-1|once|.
CASSLIRSSYNEQFF
TGTGCCAGCAGCCTGATACGGAGCTCCTACAATGAGCAGTTCTTC
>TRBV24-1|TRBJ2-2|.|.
CATSEYKEGPTWTGELFF
TGTGCCACCAGTGAATATAAAGAGGGTCCTACGTGGACCGGGGAGCTGTTTTTT
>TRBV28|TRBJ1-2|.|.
CASSLGVVGYYGYTF
TGTGCCAGCAGTTTGGGCGTGGTGGGCTACTATGGCTACACCTTC
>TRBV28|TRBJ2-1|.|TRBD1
CASSFGQGVEQFF
TGTGCCAGCAGTTTCGGACAGGGGGTTGAGCAGTTCTTC
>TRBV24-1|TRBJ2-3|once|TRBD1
CATSEQGGTDTQYF
TGTGCCACCAGTGAACAGGGGGGAACAGATACGCAGTATTTT
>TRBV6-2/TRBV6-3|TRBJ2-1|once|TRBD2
CASSYSTSGKYNEQFF
TGTGCCAGCAGTTACTCGACTAGCGGGAAGTACAATGAGCAGTTCTTC
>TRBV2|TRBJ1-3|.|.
CASILDTGNTIYF
.
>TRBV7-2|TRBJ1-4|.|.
CASGFGMPGEKLFF
TGTGCCAGCGGGTTCGGGATGCCGGGAGAAAAACTGTTTTTT
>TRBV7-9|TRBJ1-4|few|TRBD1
CASSWTGNEKLFF
TGTGCCAGCTCGTGGACAGGGAATGAAAAACTGTTTTTT
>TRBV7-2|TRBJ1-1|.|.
CASSFLQGSETEAFF
TGTGCCAGCAGCTTCCTCCAGGGTTCGGAGACTGAAGCTTTCTTT
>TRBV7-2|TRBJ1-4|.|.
CASSLGQNEKLFF
TGTGCCAGCAGCTTAGGACAGAATGAAAAACTGTTTTTT
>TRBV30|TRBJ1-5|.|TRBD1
CAWRLQGASSSQPQHF
TGTGCCTGGAGGTTACAGGGGGCGTCATCATCTCAGCCCCAGCATTTT
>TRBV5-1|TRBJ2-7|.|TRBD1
CASSPRQGTTYEQYF
TGCGCCAGCAGCCCCAGACAGGGGACCACCTACGAGCAGTACTTC
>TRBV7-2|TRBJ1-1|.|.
CASSPPLAAEAFF
TGTGCCAGCAGCCCCCCCCTAGCTGCTGAAGCTTTCTTT
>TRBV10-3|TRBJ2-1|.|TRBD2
CAIKPGLAGLGDEQFF
TGTGCCATCAAACCGGGACTAGCGGGACTTGGCGATGAGCAGTTCTTC
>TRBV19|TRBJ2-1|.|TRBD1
CASRWDSSYNEQFF
TGTGCCAGTAGGTGGGACAGCTCCTACAATGAGCAGTTCTTC
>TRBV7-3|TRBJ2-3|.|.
CASSFSVADTQYF
TGTGCCAGCAGCTTTAGCGTCGCAGATACGCAGTATTTT
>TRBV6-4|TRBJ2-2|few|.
CASSDRGTGELFF
TGTGCCAGCAGTGACAGGGGCACCGGGGAGCTGTTTTTT
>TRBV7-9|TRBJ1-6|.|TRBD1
CASSGGQESSYNSPLHF
TGTGCCAGCAGCGGGGGACAGGAGAGCTCCTATAATTCACCCCTCCACTTT
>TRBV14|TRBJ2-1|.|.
CASSRLLGVVDEQFF
TGTGCCAGCAGCCGCCTTTTGGGCGTAGTCGATGAGCAGTTCTTC
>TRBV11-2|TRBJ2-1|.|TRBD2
CASSRRVTTSGNEQFF
TGTGCCAGCAGCCGCCGAGTGACTACTAGCGGCAATGAGCAGTTCTTC
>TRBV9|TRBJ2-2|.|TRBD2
CASSPTGLANTGELFF
TGTGCCAGCAGCCCGACGGGACTAGCGAACACCGGGGAGCTGTTTTTT
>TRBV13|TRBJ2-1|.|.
CASSFGQGRDNEQFF
TGTGCCAGCAGCTTTGGGCAGGGAAGAGACAATGAGCAGTTCTTC
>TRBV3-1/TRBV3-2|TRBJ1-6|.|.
CASSQGQGNSPLHF
TGTGCCAGCAGCCAAGGGCAGGGTAATTCACCCCTCCACTTT
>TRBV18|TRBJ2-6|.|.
CASSPLRDSGANVLTF
TGTGCCAGCTCACCGTTGAGGGACTCTGGGGCCAACGTCCTGACTTTC
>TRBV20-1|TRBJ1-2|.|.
CSAGSGDGYTF
TGCAGTGCTGGGTCAGGGGATGGCTACACCTTC
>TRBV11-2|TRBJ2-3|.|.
CASSLSGRTDTQYF
TGTGCCAGCAGCTTGTCGGGAAGGACAGATACGCAGTATTTT